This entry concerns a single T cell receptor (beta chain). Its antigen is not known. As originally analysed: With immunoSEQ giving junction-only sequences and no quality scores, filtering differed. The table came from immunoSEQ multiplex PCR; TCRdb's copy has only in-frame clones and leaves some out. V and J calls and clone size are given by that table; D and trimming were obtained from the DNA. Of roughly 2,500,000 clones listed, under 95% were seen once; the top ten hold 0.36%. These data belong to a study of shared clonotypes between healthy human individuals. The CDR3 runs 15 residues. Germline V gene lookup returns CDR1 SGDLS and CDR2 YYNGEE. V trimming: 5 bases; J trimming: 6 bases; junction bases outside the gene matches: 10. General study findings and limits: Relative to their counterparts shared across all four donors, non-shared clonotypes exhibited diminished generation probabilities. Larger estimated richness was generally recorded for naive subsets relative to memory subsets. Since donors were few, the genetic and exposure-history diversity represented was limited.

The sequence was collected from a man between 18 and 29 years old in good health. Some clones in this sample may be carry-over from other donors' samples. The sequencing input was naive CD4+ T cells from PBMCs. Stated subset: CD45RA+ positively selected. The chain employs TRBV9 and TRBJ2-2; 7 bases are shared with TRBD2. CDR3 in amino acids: CASSSTRREPGELFF. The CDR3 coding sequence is TGTGCCAGCAGTTCTACGAGGCGGGAGCCCGGGGAGCTGTTTTTT.